Only a few counts were recorded for the clone carrying this TCR beta chain. The target antigen is unknown. This sample is part of a study of cytomegalovirus exposure and HLA in healthy donors. As for the study in general: In an early release, HLA-typed donors contributed approximately 80 million unique TCR sequences.

PCR employed 60 Vbeta and 13 Jbeta primers. TCRdb's table, derived via immunoSEQ multiplex PCR, lists solely in-frame clones and lacks some. The repertoire holds under 200,000 clones, with around 83% as singletons. Study results and limitations: Sequencing likely caused a cluster of highly shared sequence variants. Earlier findings revealed that most TCR beta V segments proved productive either about 87% or about 30% of the time.

CDR3 length equals 15 residues. Germline V gene lookup returns CDR1 WSHSY and CDR2 SAAADI. Losses at the gene ends were 6 bases for V and 1 base for J; bases not matched to a gene: 6. The chain combines TRBV10-2 with TRBJ1-5; TRBD1 matches at 7 bases. The TCR comes from a woman under 30 in good health and CMV-seronegative. Sequencing was done on a sample of PBMCs. The CDR3 nucleotides read TGCGCCAGCAGCCCCTACAGGGGAAGCAATCAGCCCCAGCATTTT. This codes for CASSPYRGSNQPQHF.